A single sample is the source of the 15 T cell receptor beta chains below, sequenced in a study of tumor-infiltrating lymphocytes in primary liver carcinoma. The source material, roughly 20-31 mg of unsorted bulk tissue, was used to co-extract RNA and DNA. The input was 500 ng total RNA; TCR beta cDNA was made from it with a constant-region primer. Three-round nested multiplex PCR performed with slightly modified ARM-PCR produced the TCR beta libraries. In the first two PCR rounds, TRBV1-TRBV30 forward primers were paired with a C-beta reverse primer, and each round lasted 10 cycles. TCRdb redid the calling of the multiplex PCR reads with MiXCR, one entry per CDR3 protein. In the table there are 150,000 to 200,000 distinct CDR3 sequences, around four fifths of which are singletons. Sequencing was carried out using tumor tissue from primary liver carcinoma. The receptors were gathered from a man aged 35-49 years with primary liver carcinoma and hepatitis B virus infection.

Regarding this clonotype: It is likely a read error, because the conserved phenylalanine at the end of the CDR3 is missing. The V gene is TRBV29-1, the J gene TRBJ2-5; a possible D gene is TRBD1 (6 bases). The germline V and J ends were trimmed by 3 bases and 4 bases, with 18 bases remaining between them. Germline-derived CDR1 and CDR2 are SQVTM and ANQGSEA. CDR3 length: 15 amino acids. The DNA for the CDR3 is TGCAGCGTTGATGCGGACAGTGGGCGAGCAGAGACCCAGTACTTA. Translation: CSVDADSGRAETQYL.

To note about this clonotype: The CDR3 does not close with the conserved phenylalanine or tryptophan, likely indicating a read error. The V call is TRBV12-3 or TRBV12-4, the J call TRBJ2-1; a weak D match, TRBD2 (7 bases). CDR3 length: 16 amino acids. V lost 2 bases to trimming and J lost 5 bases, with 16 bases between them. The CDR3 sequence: CASSLYLLGGDNEQFL. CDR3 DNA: TGTGCCAGCAGTTTATATCTGCTAGGGGGGGACAATGAGCAGTTCTTA.

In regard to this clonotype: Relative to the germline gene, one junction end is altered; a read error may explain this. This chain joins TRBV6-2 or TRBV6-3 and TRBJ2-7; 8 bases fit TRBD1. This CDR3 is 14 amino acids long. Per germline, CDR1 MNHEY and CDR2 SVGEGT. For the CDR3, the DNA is TGTACCAGCAGCCTCCGGGACAGGCCCCACGAGCTGTACTTC. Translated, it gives CTSSLRDRPHELYF.

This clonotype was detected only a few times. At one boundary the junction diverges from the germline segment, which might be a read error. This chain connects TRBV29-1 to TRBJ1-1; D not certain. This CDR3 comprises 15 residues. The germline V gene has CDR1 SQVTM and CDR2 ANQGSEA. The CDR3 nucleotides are TGCAGTGTTGCCCTTGGTTGGGCAATGAACACTGAAGCTTTCTTT. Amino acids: CSVALGWAMNTEAFF.

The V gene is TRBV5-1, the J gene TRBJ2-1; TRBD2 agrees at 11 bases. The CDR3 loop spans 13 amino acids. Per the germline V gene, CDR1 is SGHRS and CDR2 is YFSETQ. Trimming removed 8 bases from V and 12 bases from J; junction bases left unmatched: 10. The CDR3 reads CASSATSGMVQFF. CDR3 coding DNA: TGCGCCAGTAGCGCGACTAGCGGGATGGTGCAGTTCTTC.

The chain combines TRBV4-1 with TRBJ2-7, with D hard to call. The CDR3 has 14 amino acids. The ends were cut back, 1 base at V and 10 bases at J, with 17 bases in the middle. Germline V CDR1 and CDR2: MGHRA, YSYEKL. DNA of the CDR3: TGCGCCAGCAGCCAAGTTCTGCACCGTGCCGAACAGTACTTC. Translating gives CASSQVLHRAEQYF.

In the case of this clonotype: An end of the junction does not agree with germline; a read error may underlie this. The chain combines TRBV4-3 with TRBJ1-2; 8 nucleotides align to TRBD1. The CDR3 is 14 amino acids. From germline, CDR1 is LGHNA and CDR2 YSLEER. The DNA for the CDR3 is TGCGCCAGCAGTTTCCAGGGGGCAGGCTATAGCTACACCTTC. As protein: CASSFQGAGYSYTF.

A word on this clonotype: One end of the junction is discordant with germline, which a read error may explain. The CDR3 is CVSSLSVPPGGYTF. In DNA form, the CDR3 reads TGTGTCAGCAGTTTATCGGTCCCACCGGGTGGCTACACCTTC. The chain couples TRBV12-3 or TRBV12-4 to TRBJ1-2; D is ambiguous. CDR3 length: 14 residues.

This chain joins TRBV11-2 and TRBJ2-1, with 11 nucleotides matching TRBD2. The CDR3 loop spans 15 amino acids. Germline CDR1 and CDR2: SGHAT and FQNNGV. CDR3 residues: CPSCSLAGGANEQFF. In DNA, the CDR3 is TGTCCTAGCTGTTCTCTAGCGGGAGGCGCCAATGAGCAGTTCTTC.

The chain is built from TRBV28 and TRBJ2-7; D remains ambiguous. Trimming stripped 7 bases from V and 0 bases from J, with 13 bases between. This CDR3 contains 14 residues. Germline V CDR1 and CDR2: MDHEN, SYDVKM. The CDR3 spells CASNFHVDSYEQYF. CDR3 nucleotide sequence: TGTGCCAGCAATTTCCATGTAGACTCCTACGAGCAGTACTTC.

CDR3 sequence: CASILGQARGYGYTF. CDR3 sequence (DNA): TGTGCCAGCATCTTGGGGCAGGCGAGGGGCTATGGCTACACCTTC. The V call is TRBV28, the J call TRBJ1-2; D perhaps matches TRBD1 (5 bases). Looked up from germline, CDR1 is MDHEN and CDR2 is SYDVKM. The CDR3 runs to 15 residues. Trimming shortened V by 7 bases and J by 4 bases, and 19 bases separated the two germline ends.

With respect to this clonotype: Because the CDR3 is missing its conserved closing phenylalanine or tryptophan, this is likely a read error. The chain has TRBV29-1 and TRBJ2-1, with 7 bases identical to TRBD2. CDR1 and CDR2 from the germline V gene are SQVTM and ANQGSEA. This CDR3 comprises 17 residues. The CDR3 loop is CSFEGWGLAEIYNEQFL. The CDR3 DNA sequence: TGCAGCTTTGAAGGGTGGGGCCTAGCGGAGATCTACAATGAGCAGTTCCTC.

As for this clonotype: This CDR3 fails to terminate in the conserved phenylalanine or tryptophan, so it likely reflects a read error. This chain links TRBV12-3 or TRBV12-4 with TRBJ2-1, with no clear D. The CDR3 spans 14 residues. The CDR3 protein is CVSSFGTAYNEQFS. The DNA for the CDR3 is TGTGTCAGCAGTTTCGGTACAGCCTACAATGAGCAGTTCTCC.

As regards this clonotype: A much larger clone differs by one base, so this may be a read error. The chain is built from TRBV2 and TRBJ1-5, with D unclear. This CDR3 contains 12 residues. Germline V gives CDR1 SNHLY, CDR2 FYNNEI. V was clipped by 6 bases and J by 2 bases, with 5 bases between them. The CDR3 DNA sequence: TGTGCCAGCAGGTATGGCAATCAGCCCCAGCATTTT. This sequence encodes CASRYGNQPQHF.

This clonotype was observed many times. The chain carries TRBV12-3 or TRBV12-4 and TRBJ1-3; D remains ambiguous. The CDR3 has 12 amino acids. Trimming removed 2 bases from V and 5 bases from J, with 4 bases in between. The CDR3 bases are TGTGCCAGCAGTTTACAAAGAAACACCATATATTTT. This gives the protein CASSLQRNTIYF.